Each of the 3 T cell receptor beta chains below was sequenced from the same sample in a study of T cells in narcolepsy. Clones were sequenced by immunoSEQ multiplex PCR, and TCRdb holds only the in-frame ones, with some missing. The table lists more than 7,500 clones, 61% of them singletons, with over 20% in the top ten. The sequenced sample was CD45RA- memory CD8+ T cells from PBMCs. The receptors come from a human donor with narcolepsy.

The rearrangement uses TRBV7-8 and TRBJ1-1; no clear D. Per germline, CDR1 SGHVS and CDR2 FQNEAQ. Between the trimmed V and J ends, which lost 1 base and 1 base, there was a span of 13 bases. The CDR3 loop spans 16 amino acids. Here the CDR3 DNA reads TGTGCCAGCAGCTTAGGATCTTCTGGGTCGAACACTGAAGCTTTCTTT. Its translation is CASSLGSSGSNTEAFF.

The chain links TRBV7-9 to TRBJ2-1, with D perhaps matching TRBD1 (5 bases). The CDR3 covers 13 residues. V was shortened by 5 bases and J by 8 bases, with 13 bases between the two germline ends. The germline CDR1 and CDR2 sequences are SEHNR and FQNEAQ (reference sequence). CDR3 sequence: CASSLRGIDEQFF. CDR3 coding DNA: TGTGCCAGCAGCCTTAGGGGCATCGATGAGCAGTTCTTC.

This clone was picked up a small number of times. CDR3: CASGGDGETQYF. The CDR3 nucleotides are TGTGCCAGCGGGGGGGACGGGGAGACCCAGTACTTC. The chain couples TRBV5-6 to TRBJ2-5; TRBD2 agrees at 7 bases. The ends lost 7 bases at V and 5 bases at J; junction bases unmatched: 5. Germline lookup yields CDR1 SGHDT and CDR2 YYEEEE. The CDR3 is 12 amino acids.